This T cell receptor (beta chain) appears in the sequencing data of a study of T cells in localized non-small cell lung cancer. Study conclusions and caveats: Of the top 100 tumor clones, median around 60 were in adjacent lung, more than 25 among its top 100.

With 0 bases clipped from V and 1 base from J, the junction kept 6 bases outside the gene matches. Germline CDR1 is SGHAT and CDR2 is FQNNGV. CDR3 size: 17 residues. In the case of this clone: The antigen remains unidentified.

TCRdb's table, derived via immunoSEQ multiplex PCR, lists solely in-frame clones and lacks some. The sample holds around 25,000 clones, 65% to 90% seen once. Sequencing used peripheral blood, obtained before any cancer treatment. This clonotype was sampled from a female donor older than 55 with stage I lung adenocarcinoma. The chain combines TRBV11-2 with TRBJ1-1; 9 bases are a match to TRBD1. Here the CDR3 reads CASSLDTNRGPNTEAFF. CDR3 in DNA: TGTGCCAGCAGCTTAGACACGAACAGGGGGCCGAACACTGAAGCTTTCTTT.